One and the same sample provided the 3 T cell receptor beta chains below, sequenced in a study of cytomegalovirus exposure and HLA in healthy donors. The PCR ran on 60 Vbeta and 13 Jbeta primers. Sequenced by immunoSEQ multiplex PCR; TCRdb stores in-frame clones only, minus some. Here the sample spans some 140,000 clones, approximately 61% being singletons. The sequenced sample consisted of PBMCs. Every receptor here comes from a human donor in good health.

This clone came up a few times. The identical CDR3 is also encoded by other nucleotide sequences in the sample. The chain joins TRBV18 to TRBJ1-1; a weak D match, TRBD1 (6 bases). The V end was cut by 6 bases, the J end by 1 base, with 9 bases between. Germline CDR1 KGHSH, CDR2 LQKENI. The CDR3 is 13 amino acids. The CDR3 loop reads CASSQDRNTEAFF. In nucleotides, the CDR3 is TGTGCCAGCTCCCAGGACAGGAACACTGAAGCTTTCTTT.

The rearrangement uses TRBV7-3 and TRBJ2-3; 7 bases line up with TRBD1. The junction had 4 bases not matched to a gene; V was cut back by 2 bases and J by 2 bases. Germline loops: CDR1 SGHTA, CDR2 FQGTGA. The CDR3 sequence is 15 residues long. CDR3 loop: CASSLLGTDTDTQYF. CDR3 bases: TGTGCCAGCAGCTTACTAGGGACAGACACAGATACGCAGTATTTT. Full variable domain (remainder filled in from reference TRBV7-3 and TRBJ2-3): GAGVSQTPSNKVTEKGKYVELRCDPISGHTALYWYRQSLGQGPEFLIYFQGTGAADDSGLPNDRFFAVRPEGSVSTLKIQRTERGDSAVYLCASSLLGTDTDTQYFGPGTRLTVL.

A few counts support this clone. The CDR3 reads CASSSRAGSGVDGYTF. The CDR3 DNA reads as TGTGCCAGCAGTTCCCGTGCGGGGAGCGGGGTCGATGGCTACACCTTC. The chain links TRBV2 to TRBJ1-2; no firm D call. Germline V gene data show CDR1 as SNHLY and CDR2 as FYNNEI. The CDR3 is 16 residues long. Between the trimmed V and J ends, which lost 5 bases and 6 bases, there was a span of 22 bases.